This T cell receptor (beta chain) was obtained from a study of blood T cell repertoires in COVID-19 (TCRdb year 2020). About the study as a whole: Samples covering the acute and convalescent phases of COVID-19 were provided by collaborators in the United States, Italy and Spain. The prospective study material was composed of cDNA or gDNA derived from T cells, B-cell-depleted T cells, or PBMCs. Subjects who had been exposed to COVID-19, were actively infected with it, or had recovered from it provided the deeply sampled blood TCRbeta repertoires that made up the dataset. The repertoires were released in a freely available public database intended as a resource for research on the immune response to SARS-CoV-2. The samples were drawn from the first 160 participants of the ongoing ImmuneRACE study and from roughly 1,300 subjects provided by 6 global collaborators. Nearly every sample came with metadata listing a de-identified subject ID, COVID-19 status, age in years and sex. HLA class I and class II types, where available, came from metadata supplied by the sample provider rather than from assay-based typing.

Relative to germline, V is 0 bases shorter and J is 1 base shorter, with 10 bases between their ends. The cysteine opens and the phenylalanine closes a CDR3 of 16 amino acids. Left in the record is the CDR3 DNA by itself, 48 bases read in frame from the first base. As encoded in the germline V gene, CDR1 is MNHEY while CDR2 is SVGAGI. Points on this clone: Its binding antigen is unknown. The sample holds no much larger clone one base away, and base qualities are not on file.

What the research found in general, with its limitations: Clinical and demographic metadata were provided uncurated, with the amount varying by source and participant.

Another Seattle source contributed samples from volunteer blood donors who had recovered from COVID-19. Collaborating institutions collected whole blood in K2EDTA tubes following their own protocols. For TCRbeta analysis, collaborator samples were shipped as frozen whole blood, as isolated PBMCs, or as DNA extracted from either sample type. The immunoSEQ Assay, a bias-controlled multiplex PCR, was used to amplify TCRbeta CDR3 regions from genomic DNA. Under the source paper's analysis protocol: Within the assay, amplification of reference gene primers was used to estimate how many nucleated cells each sample contained. To quantify the absolute abundance of each unique TCRbeta CDR3 rearrangement, sequence reads were collapsed and filtered. For each sample, productive Simpson clonality was calculated by taking the square root of Simpson's diversity index across productive rearrangements. TCRdb provides this immuneACCESS table in a form limited to in-frame rearrangements. Some clones are lacking; in checked studies, under half of them reflect an unresolved V gene, and why the rest are absent is not known. Clone size and V and J calls were adopted from that table, with D and trimming inferred from the DNA. The sample table lists hundreds of thousands of clones, nearly 90% of them with a count of one. The top ten constitute approximately 12% of the sample.

This TCR came from a woman younger than 35 who had recovered from COVID-19. The sample consisted of peripheral blood. The V and J segments used are TRBV6-5 and TRBJ1-3, with a weak D call of TRBD1 (5 bases match). The encoded CDR3 is CASSYSSGWSGNTIYF. The nucleotides read TGTGCCAGCAGTTACTCCTCAGGGTGGTCTGGAAACACCATATATTTT.